The 5 T cell receptor beta chains below were found in one sample sequenced in a study of T cell responses to AZD1222 COVID-19 vaccine (dated by TCRdb to about 2021). The method behind the library was the immunoSEQ multiplex PCR assay. TCRdb holds this immuneACCESS table with in-frame rearrangements only. Some clones are missing; in checked studies, unresolved V genes explain under half, and the rest has no known cause. In all, the sample holds roughly 140,000 clones, and around 91% of those were seen once. Of the sample, roughly 4.7% is held by the ten largest clones. The time point tag for this specimen amounts to: baseline before first vaccination. Here the sequenced sample was peripheral blood, taken on day 0 of AZD1222 vaccination. All receptors come from an adult in good health.

As regards this clone: Other DNA sequences in this specimen translate into the identical CDR3. The CDR3 is CASSRQGNTEAFF. The CDR3 DNA is TGTGCCAGTAGCCGACAGGGAAACACTGAAGCTTTCTTT. The J gene is TRBJ1-1, the V gene TRBV19, with TRBD1 identical over 7 bases. The ends lost 6 bases at V and 2 bases at J; junction bases unmatched: 3. Germline loops: CDR1 LNHDA, CDR2 SQIVND (reference sequence). The CDR3 runs to 13 residues.

This clone showed up just a few times. This chain connects TRBV7-9 to TRBJ2-7; 11 nucleotides match TRBD1. This CDR3 has 15 residues. Germline V gene sequence: CDR1 SEHNR, CDR2 FQNEAQ (reference sequence). V shed 5 bases and J 4 bases; nucleotides not matched to a gene: 7. The CDR3 sequence is CASSVRTGGVYEQYF. The CDR3 nucleotides are TGTGCCAGCAGCGTACGGACAGGGGGCGTATACGAGCAGTACTTC. Complete variable domain (other parts from reference TRBV7-9 and TRBJ2-7): DTGVSQNPRHKITKRGQNVTFRCDPISEHNRLYWYRQTLGQGPEFLTYFQNEAQLEKSRLLSDRFSAERPKGSFSTLEIQRTEQGDSAMYLCASSVRTGGVYEQYFGPGTRLTVT.

As regards this clone: Lacking the conserved final phenylalanine or tryptophan, this CDR3 likely reflects a read error. No DNA is shown, since the ends of the CDR3 on it are uncertain; the CDR3 is the one TCRdb lists. V and J are TRBV21-1 and TRBJ2-7. TRBV21-1 is classified as a pseudogene. The CDR3 totals 9 residues, both ends included. The CDR3 sequence is CASSKVWLL.

DNA for the CDR3: TGCGCCAGCAGCCCTCAGGGGGCGGGCGGCCAAGAGACCCAGTACTTC. It yields the protein CASSPQGAGGQETQYF. The gene calls are TRBV4-1 and TRBJ2-5, with TRBD1 matching 8 bases. With 4 bases clipped from V and 1 base from J, the junction kept 8 bases outside the gene matches. The CDR3 loop spans 16 amino acids. The germline gives CDR1 MGHRA, CDR2 YSYEKL.

The chain has TRBV7-8 and TRBJ1-5; D might be TRBD1 (6 bases). The CDR3 extends over 17 amino acids. Germline V gene sequence: CDR1 SGHVS, CDR2 FQNEAQ. Trimming removed 7 bases from V and 0 bases from J, with 19 bases in between. The CDR3 coding sequence is TGTGCCAGCACCAATACGGGCAGGGACACTAGCAATCAGCCCCAGCATTTT. It codes for CASTNTGRDTSNQPQHF.